This T cell receptor (beta chain) emerged from a study of T-cell memory formation after mild COVID-19. A remark on this clonotype: Its target is not known.

Study conclusions and caveats: Chiefly within CM and EM were the contracting CD4+ clones; CD8+ ones were within EMRA. There were some responding clones in pre-infection memory, which suggested that cross-reactive memory had joined. Nothing confirmed that second-wave clones peaking on day 37 were specific for SARS-CoV-2.

Germline CDR1 is SEHNR and CDR2 is FQNEAQ (reference sequence). The CDR3 contains 18 residues. Trimming took 8 bases from V and 0 from J, leaving 22 bases between them. From the 5' RACE reads, TCRdb called clonotypes with MiXCR, one entry per CDR3 protein. The sample lists over 500,000 distinct CDR3 sequences, 15% to 20% occurring once. Sequenced input: PBMCs or a T cell subset sorted from them (not recorded which). The TCR comes from an adult woman who had mild COVID-19 (a few samples of this study predate the infection). Cell type and time point are not known. The gene calls are TRBV7-9 and TRBJ2-2; D possibly corresponds to TRBD1 (6 bases). In DNA form, the CDR3 reads TGTGCCAGCTATAGGGTGGGACACCTGGAACCGAACACCGGGGAGCTGTTTTTT. It translates to CASYRVGHLEPNTGELFF.